Listed here is a single T cell receptor beta chain. The CDR3 runs to 15 residues. With 4 bases clipped from V and 0 bases from J, the junction kept 3 bases outside the gene matches. Germline V gene sequence: CDR1 MNHEY, CDR2 SVGAGI. This entry belongs to a study of OX40 agonist ivuxolimab in advanced cancers. Profiled with immunoSEQ multiplex PCR; TCRdb holds only in-frame clones, not every one. The data show tens of thousands of clones, with 85% to 90% seen just once and roughly 0.5% held by the top ten. Here the sequenced sample was CD4+ or CD8+ T cells sorted from blood, taken in a trial of the OX40 agonist ivuxolimab. This chain connects TRBV6-5 to TRBJ2-7, with 10 positions matching TRBD2. This receptor was obtained from an adult with an advanced solid tumor such as melanoma, head and neck, liver or kidney cancer. The DNA of the CDR3 is TGTGCCAGCAGTTTCGCTAGCGGGAGCTCCTACGAGCAGTACTTC. Protein: CASSFASGSSYEQYF.